This T cell receptor (beta chain) was identified during a study of blood T cells in healthy people across ages (dated by TCRdb to the mid-2010s). Turning to the overall study: In model experiments, template switching captured about one uniquely barcoded TCR beta cDNA molecule for every two T cells. The study measured age-related changes in TCR beta repertoire diversity using deep sequencing normalized with unique cDNA molecular identifiers. Donors were grouped into four age groups: young (average 16 years), middle-aged (39), aged (62) and long-lived (just over 80). Two additional independent replicas of 1 million unique cDNA reads from the same blood draw were analyzed for two donors (one aged 18 to 30 and one aged 80 or older). Overall study results and their limits: Since profiling was done on bulk unsorted PBMCs, naive and antigen-experienced compartments could not be conclusively compared. Compared with the aged group, the long-lived group had more naive CD4+ T cells, fewer expanded clones and increased TCR diversity, a pattern suggesting age selection. Observed TCR beta diversity per million T cells fell roughly linearly with age, and a significant reduction was already apparent by age around 40. Estimates of total diversity based on one million sequenced T cells were considered lower bounds and underestimates. Because donor CMV infection status was unknown, age-related changes in expanded clonotypes were potentially confounded. Observed TCR beta diversity correlated strongly with the percentage of naive T cells measured by flow cytometry.

Library preparation used 5' RACE. Instrument on record: Illumina HiSeq 2500. A second PCR of 7 to 11 cycles was run with a J-beta primer mix and a sample-barcoded 5' primer. A unique molecular identifier was introduced onto each TCR beta cDNA molecule by a template-switch 5' adaptor carrying 12 random nucleotides. Each sample yielded at least 2.5 million CDR3-containing paired-end reads. First-strand cDNA was synthesized from all RNA with the Mint cDNA synthesis kit, primed by a TRBC-specific oligonucleotide. Following uracil-DNA glycosylase treatment, all cDNA underwent a first 18-cycle PCR with the universal primers M1SS and BC2_uni_R. Per the source publication's procedure: For normalization, 1 million high-quality reads were randomly selected from each sample, with every read carrying a distinct molecular identifier. Instead of being binned into consensus sequences, reads with shared molecular identifiers were discarded. CDR3 identification, clonotype clustering and error correction used MiTCR with a Q25 quality threshold and the strictest error-elimination algorithm. A nonparametric unseen species model with Euler transformation was used to estimate a lower bound on total TCR beta diversity. The public reads were run again by TCRdb, first through fastp at Q25 and then through MiXCR, and only productive beta chains were kept. Identical CDR3 proteins give one entry, which carries the most common genes and DNA. TCRdb, rather than the study authors, made the V and J calls. The sample contains roughly 800,000 distinct CDR3 sequences, just under 25% of them found a single time. The ten largest clones capture under 9.5% of the sample.

To note about this clonotype: The clone's antigen remains unknown. Base qualities are not recorded, but no much larger clone differs from it by a single base.

The CDR3 has 16 amino acids, counting the end cysteine and phenylalanine. Only CDR3 DNA is held: 48 bases, read in frame from base 1. Germline trimming amounts to 1 base on V and 4 bases on J, with 10 as the count of junction bases outside the gene matches. CDR1 and CDR2 are drawn from the germline V gene (reference sequence): SGHKS, YYEKEE. The 40 or so donors, aged 6 to 90 years, were systemically healthy Caucasian individuals from Russia. Approximately 9.7 milliliters of peripheral blood were drawn from each donor into EDTA-treated Vacutainer tubes. PBMCs were isolated by Ficoll-Paque density-gradient centrifugation, with at least 6 million obtained per sample. Total RNA, at least 6 micrograms per sample, was extracted from PBMCs with Trizol reagent. The percentages of naive CD45RAhigh/CD27high T cells were determined by flow cytometry on a PBMC aliquot from every donor. This sample was shared with a second study, whose subject was T cells of mothers and their children. The second study also describes: Nine systemically healthy Caucasian individuals served as donors, namely three mothers together with their six children. cDNA synthesis consumed the entire amount of extracted RNA, loaded at about 1.6 ug RNA in each 15 ul reaction. In the second PCR, the M1S primer added sample barcodes and 2-4 random nucleotides. Over 8 million TCR beta CDR3 reads were obtained for each mother, and about 3 million reads were obtained for each child. Thymic selection similarly shapes TCR recombination output in related and unrelated pairs, with minor effect from inherited differences. Normalized repertoire overlap in related mother-child pairs was always slightly higher than in unrelated mother-child pairs, but the difference was never significant. Persistent microchimeric T cell clones were not detected, at a sensitivity of about 99 clones per million clonotypes. To look for features that set related mother-child pairs apart from unrelated individuals, the researchers ran deep NGS to compare the TCR beta repertoires of mothers and children. The mean age was 40 +/- 4 years for the mothers and roughly 11 +/- 4 years for the children. After adapters were ligated using NEBNext reagents, the libraries underwent 100+100 nt paired-end sequencing on an Illumina HiSeq 2000. To prevent cross-contamination, the mother and child libraries were prepared a month apart and were sequenced in separate runs. For each donor, between 500,000 and 2,000,000 distinct TCR beta clonotypes were identified. Naive TCR beta clonotypes were estimated from low-frequency clonotypes matched to each donor's FACS-determined naive share, without sorting.

The sample comprised blood. The clonotype comes from a boy aged 5-17 years in good health. The V and J segments used are TRBV5-5 and TRBJ2-7, and TRBD1 aligns with 8 junction nucleotides. The CDR3 loop reads CASSLSGGATIYEQYF. The nucleotide sequence is TGTGCCAGCAGCTTGTCAGGGGGCGCAACTATATACGAGCAGTACTTC.